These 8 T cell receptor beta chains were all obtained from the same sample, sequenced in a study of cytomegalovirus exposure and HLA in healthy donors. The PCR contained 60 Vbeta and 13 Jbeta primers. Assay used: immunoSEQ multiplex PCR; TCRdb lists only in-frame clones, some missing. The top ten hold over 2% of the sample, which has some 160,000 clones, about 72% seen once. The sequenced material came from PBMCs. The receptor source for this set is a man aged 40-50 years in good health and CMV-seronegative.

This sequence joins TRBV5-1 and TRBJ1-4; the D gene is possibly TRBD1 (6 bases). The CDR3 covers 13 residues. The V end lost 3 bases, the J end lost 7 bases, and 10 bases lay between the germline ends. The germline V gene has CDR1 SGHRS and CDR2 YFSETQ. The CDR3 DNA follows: TGCGCCAGCAGCTCCCAGGGGCCTGAAAAACTGTTTTTT. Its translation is CASSSQGPEKLFF.

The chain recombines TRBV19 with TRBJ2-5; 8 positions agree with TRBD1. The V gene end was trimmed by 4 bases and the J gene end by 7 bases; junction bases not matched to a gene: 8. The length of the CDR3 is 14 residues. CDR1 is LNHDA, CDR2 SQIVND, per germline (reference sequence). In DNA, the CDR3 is TGTGCCAGTAGTACTCAGGGGGCTACGGGGACCCAGTACTTC. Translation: CASSTQGATGTQYF.

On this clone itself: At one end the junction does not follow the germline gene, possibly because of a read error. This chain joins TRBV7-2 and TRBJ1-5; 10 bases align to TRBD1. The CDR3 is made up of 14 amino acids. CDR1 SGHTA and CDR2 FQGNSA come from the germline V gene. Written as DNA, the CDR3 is TGTGCCAGCAGCCTGACAGGGGGCAGGCAGCCCCAGAATTTT. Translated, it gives CASSLTGGRQPQNF. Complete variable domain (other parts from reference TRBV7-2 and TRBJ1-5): GAGVSQSPSNKVTEKGKDVELRCDPISGHTALYWYRQSLGQGLEFLIYFQGNSAPDKSGLPSDRFSAERTGGSVSTLTIQRTQQEDSAVYLCASSLTGGRQPQNFGDGTRLSIL.

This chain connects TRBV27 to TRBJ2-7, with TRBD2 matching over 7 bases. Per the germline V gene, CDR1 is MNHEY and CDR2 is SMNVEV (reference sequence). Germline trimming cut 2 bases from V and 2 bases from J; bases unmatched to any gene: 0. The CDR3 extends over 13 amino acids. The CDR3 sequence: CASSLGRAYEQYF. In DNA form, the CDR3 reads TGTGCCAGCAGTTTAGGGAGGGCCTACGAGCAGTACTTC.

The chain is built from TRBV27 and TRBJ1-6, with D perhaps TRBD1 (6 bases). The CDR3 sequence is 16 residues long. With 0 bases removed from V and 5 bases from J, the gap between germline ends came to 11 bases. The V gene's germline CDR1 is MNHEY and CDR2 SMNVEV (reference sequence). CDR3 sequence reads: CASSLSGGVHNSPLHF. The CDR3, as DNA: TGTGCCAGCAGTTTATCAGGGGGGGTTCATAATTCACCCCTCCACTTT.

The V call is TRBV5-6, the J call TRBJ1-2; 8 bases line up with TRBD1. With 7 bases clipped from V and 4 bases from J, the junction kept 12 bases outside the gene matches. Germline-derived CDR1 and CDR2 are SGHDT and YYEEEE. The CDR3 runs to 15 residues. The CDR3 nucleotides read TGTGCCAGCCAACCCCGGACAGGGAATGCCTATGGCTACACCTTC. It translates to CASQPRTGNAYGYTF.

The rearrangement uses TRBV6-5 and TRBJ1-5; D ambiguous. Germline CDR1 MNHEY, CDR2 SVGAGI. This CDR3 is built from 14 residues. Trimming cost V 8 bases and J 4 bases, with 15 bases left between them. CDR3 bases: TGTGCCAGCTCGCTTAGCCCATTGAATCAGCCCCAGCATTTT. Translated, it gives CASSLSPLNQPQHF.

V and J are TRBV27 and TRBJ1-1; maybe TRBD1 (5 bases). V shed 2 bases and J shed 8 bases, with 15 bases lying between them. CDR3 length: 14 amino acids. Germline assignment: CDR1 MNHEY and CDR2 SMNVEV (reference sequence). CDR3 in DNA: TGTGCCAGCAGTTTAGTACAGGATGGTTTGGAAGCTTTCTTT. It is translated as CASSLVQDGLEAFF.